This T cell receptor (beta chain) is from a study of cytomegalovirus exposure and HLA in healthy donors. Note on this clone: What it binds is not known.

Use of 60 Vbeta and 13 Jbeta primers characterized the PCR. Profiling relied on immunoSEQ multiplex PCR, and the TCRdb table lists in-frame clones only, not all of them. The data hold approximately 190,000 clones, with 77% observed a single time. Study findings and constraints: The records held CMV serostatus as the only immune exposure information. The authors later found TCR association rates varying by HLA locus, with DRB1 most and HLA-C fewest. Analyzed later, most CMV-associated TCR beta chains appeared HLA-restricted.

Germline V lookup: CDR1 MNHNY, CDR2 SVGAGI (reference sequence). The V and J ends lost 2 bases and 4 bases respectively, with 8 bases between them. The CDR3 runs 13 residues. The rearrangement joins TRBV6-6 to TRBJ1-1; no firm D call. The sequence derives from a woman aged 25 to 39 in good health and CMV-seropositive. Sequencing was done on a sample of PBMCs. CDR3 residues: CASSYEGLTEAFF. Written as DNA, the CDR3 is TGTGCCAGCAGTTACGAGGGCCTCACTGAAGCTTTCTTT.